These 17 T cell receptor beta chains were sequenced from one sample in a study of Ad26.COV2.S vaccination and SARS-CoV-2 variants. Sequenced by immunoSEQ multiplex PCR; TCRdb stores in-frame clones only, minus some. The sample records roughly 320,000 clones, 85% to 90% being singletons. Treatment in this sample: roughly 20 received Ad26.COV2.S at low or high dose, single or two shots; about five received placebo; per-sample allocation not given. Each sample was drawn 63 days after the first injection (of vaccine or placebo). This specimen was peripheral blood, taken in a trial of Ad26.COV2.S vaccine versus placebo. These receptors all stem from a person between 18 and 59 years old who received the Ad26.COV2.S COVID-19 vaccine or a placebo.

This clone was counted many times. V usage is TRBV4-3 and J usage is TRBJ2-1; 11 nucleotides align to TRBD2. The V gene's germline CDR1 is LGHNA and CDR2 YSLEER. V lost 0 bases, J lost 6 bases, and 7 bases stayed unmatched. The CDR3 spans 17 residues. The CDR3 sequence is CASSQDRGLAALNEQFF. The CDR3 DNA sequence: TGCGCCAGCAGCCAAGATCGGGGACTAGCGGCCCTCAATGAGCAGTTCTTC.

CDR3 nucleotides: TGCGCCAGCAGCTTGGGGGACATTCCCGATCAGCCCCAGCATTTT. It yields the protein CASSLGDIPDQPQHF. The chain carries TRBV5-1 and TRBJ1-5; maybe TRBD1 (6 bases). Trimming removed 0 bases at V and 5 bases at J, with 12 bases between. The germline gives CDR1 SGHRS, CDR2 YFSETQ. The CDR3 extends over 15 amino acids. Combining the CDR3 with reference TRBV5-1 and TRBJ1-5 gives the whole variable domain KAGVTQTPRYLIKTRGQQVTLSCSPISGHRSVSWYQQTPGQGLQFLFEYFSETQRNKGNFPGRFSGRQFSNSRSEMNVSTLELGDSALYLCASSLGDIPDQPQHFGDGTRLSIL.

The chain is built from TRBV7-2 and TRBJ2-7; 8 bases align to TRBD1. Germline V lookup: CDR1 SGHTA, CDR2 FQGNSA. Trimming took 3 bases from V and 6 from J; bases not matched to a gene: 7. There are 14 residues in the CDR3. CDR3 residues: CASSFQGALSEQYF. The CDR3 region has the DNA TGTGCCAGCAGCTTCCAGGGGGCGCTTTCCGAGCAGTACTTC.

J is TRBJ2-7 and V is TRBV28, with 7 bases that match TRBD1. V dropped 5 bases and J dropped 6; count of bases not matched to a gene: 13. Germline V gene sequence: CDR1 MDHEN, CDR2 SYDVKM. This CDR3 has 15 residues. CDR3 nucleotides: TGTGCCAGCAGTACAGGGGTGCTTGGGATGAGCGAGCAGTACTTC. It translates to CASSTGVLGMSEQYF.

This clone appeared once. The CDR3 spells CASYPGSGGYTF. Here the CDR3 DNA reads TGTGCCAGCTACCCAGGGAGTGGTGGCTACACCTTC. The V and J genes are TRBV2 and TRBJ1-2; D possibly corresponds to TRBD1 (5 bases). The CDR3 length is 12 residues. The germline CDR1 and CDR2 sequences are SNHLY and FYNNEI. V was shortened by 8 bases and J by 7 bases, with 14 bases between the two germline ends. Together with reference TRBV2 and TRBJ1-2, the CDR3 gives the full variable domain: EPEVTQTPSHQVTQMGQEVILRCVPISNHLYFYWYRQILGQKVEFLVSFYNNEISEKSEIFDDQFSVERPDGSNFTLKIRSTKLEDSAMYFCASYPGSGGYTFGSGTRLTVV.

This clone was found once. The gene calls are TRBV7-8 and TRBJ1-1; TRBD1 agrees at 8 bases. Losses at the gene ends were 5 bases for V and 5 bases for J; bases not matched to a gene: 16. This CDR3 is 17 amino acids long. Germline V gene data show CDR1 as SGHVS and CDR2 as FQNEAQ. CDR3 sequence (DNA): TGTGCCAGCAGCGCCGTAGGACGAGTCGGACAGGGAACTGAAGCTTTCTTT. Protein sequence: CASSAVGRVGQGTEAFF.

This clone occurred a few times. The V and J genes are TRBV19 and TRBJ2-6, with a possible D match to TRBD1 (6 bases). The germline gives CDR1 LNHDA, CDR2 SQIVND (reference sequence). The CDR3 contains 17 residues. Trimming left V 3 bases short and J 0 bases short, with 12 bases between. CDR3 sequence (DNA): TGTGCCAGTAGTATGGGGCAGGGGAGCTCTGGGGCCAACGTCCTGACTTTC. The encoded protein is CASSMGQGSSGANVLTF.

This clone has a handful of counts. This chain links TRBV6-6 with TRBJ2-7, with 12 positions matching TRBD1. CDR1 is MNHNY and CDR2 is SVGAGI in the germline V gene (reference sequence). V was clipped by 5 bases and J by 5 bases; unmatched bases: 10. CDR3 length: 16 amino acids. The CDR3 DNA sequence: TGTGCCAGCAGTACCCCGGGACAGGGGGCTGTCGACGAGCAGTACTTC. This translates into CASSTPGQGAVDEQYF.

This chain joins TRBV6-1 and TRBJ1-1; D might be TRBD1 (5 bases). V lost 0 bases, J lost 1 base, and 12 bases lay in between. The CDR3 totals 16 residues. Looked up from germline, CDR1 is MNHNS and CDR2 is SASEGT. The CDR3 DNA reads as TGTGCCAGCAGTGAAGCGGGCAGGGTTTGGAACACTGAAGCTTTCTTT. Encoded protein: CASSEAGRVWNTEAFF.

The rearrangement joins TRBV13 to TRBJ2-7, with D maybe TRBD1 (5 bases). The CDR3 has 12 residues. Germline values: CDR1 PRHDT, CDR2 FYEKMQ (reference sequence). The germline V and J ends were trimmed by 4 bases and 2 bases, with 6 bases remaining between them. The CDR3 protein is CASSSGPYEQYF. CDR3 sequence (DNA): TGTGCCAGCAGCTCAGGGCCCTACGAGCAGTACTTC.

The J gene is TRBJ2-5, the V gene TRBV7-9; D is perhaps TRBD1 or TRBD2 (6 bases each). This CDR3 spans 16 amino acids. Between the trimmed V and J ends, which lost 4 bases and 5 bases, there was a span of 20 bases. The germline V gene encodes CDR1 SEHNR and CDR2 FQNEAQ (reference sequence). The CDR3 region is CASSYWGAGAFETQYF. The CDR3 DNA reads TGTGCCAGCAGCTACTGGGGGGCAGGGGCGTTTGAGACCCAGTACTTC.

V usage is TRBV7-2 and J usage is TRBJ2-4; weak D call: TRBD2 (6 bases). Germline V CDR1 and CDR2: SGHTA, FQGNSA. The germline V and J ends were trimmed by 8 bases and 6 bases, with 14 bases remaining between them. The CDR3 is made up of 13 amino acids. CDR3 nucleotides: TGTGCCAGCGGGTGGCAGGGACTAAACATTCAGTACTTC. It codes for CASGWQGLNIQYF.

The chain recombines TRBV10-3 with TRBJ2-3, with TRBD2 matching 7 bases. Germline loops: CDR1 ENHRY, CDR2 SYGVKD. After removal of 9 bases from V and 0 bases from J, the junction contained 6 bases not matched to a gene. CDR3 length: 14 residues. CDR3 bases: TGTGCCATAAAGCGGGGTACTAGCACAGATACGCAGTATTTT. It translates to CAIKRGTSTDTQYF.

This chain joins TRBV4-1 and TRBJ2-5; 12 bases agree with TRBD2. This CDR3 is 17 amino acids long. Germline CDR1 reads MGHRA; CDR2 reads YSYEKL. V lost 4 bases to trimming and J lost 5 bases; unmatched junction nucleotides: 11. The CDR3 region has the DNA TGCGCCAGCAGCCTCGGACTAGCGGGGCCGGGAGGGGAGACCCAGTACTTC. Translated, it gives CASSLGLAGPGGETQYF.

V and J are TRBV5-4 and TRBJ1-4, with D unresolved. The V end lost 0 bases, the J end lost 4 bases, and 10 bases lay between the germline ends. The germline CDR1 and CDR2 sequences are SGHNT and YYREEE (reference sequence). The CDR3 runs 15 residues. The CDR3 nucleotides read TGTGCCAGCAGCTTGGTTGCAGGCGATAATGAAAAACTGTTTTTT. It translates to CASSLVAGDNEKLFF.

This clone appeared a single time. The J gene is TRBJ2-3, the V gene TRBV7-6; TRBD2 matches at 12 bases. The CDR3 is made up of 15 amino acids. The V gene end was trimmed by 5 bases and the J gene end by 7 bases; junction bases not matched to a gene: 7. Germline-derived CDR1 and CDR2 are SGHVS and FNYEAQ. The CDR3 spells CASSRLAGDANTQYF. The CDR3 DNA reads TGTGCCAGCAGCCGACTAGCGGGGGATGCAAATACGCAGTATTTT. Full variable domain (remainder filled in from reference TRBV7-6 and TRBJ2-3): GAGVSQSPRYKVTKRGQDVALRCDPISGHVSLYWYRQALGQGPEFLTYFNYEAQQDKSGLPNDRFSAERPEGSISTLTIQRTEQRDSAMYRCASSRLAGDANTQYFGPGTRLTVL.

This chain uses TRBV5-1 with TRBJ2-1; 7 nucleotides line up with TRBD2. V was clipped by 6 bases and J by 3 bases; unmatched bases: 9. Germline lookup yields CDR1 SGHRS and CDR2 YFSETQ. This CDR3 has 15 residues. The CDR3, as DNA: TGCGCCAGCACCCCCTCCGGGGGGATCTACAATGAGCAGTTCTTC. It specifies CASTPSGGIYNEQFF.